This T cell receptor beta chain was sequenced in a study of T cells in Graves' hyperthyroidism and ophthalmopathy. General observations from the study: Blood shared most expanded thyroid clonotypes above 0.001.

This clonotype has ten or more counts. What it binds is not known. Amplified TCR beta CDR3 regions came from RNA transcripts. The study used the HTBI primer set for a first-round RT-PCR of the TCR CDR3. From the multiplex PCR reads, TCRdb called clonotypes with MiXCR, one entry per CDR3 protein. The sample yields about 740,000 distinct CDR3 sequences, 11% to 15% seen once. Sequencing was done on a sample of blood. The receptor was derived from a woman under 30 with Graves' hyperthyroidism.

The chain's CDR3 is CASRPLGTGQYTEAFF. CDR3 nucleotide sequence: TGTGCCAGCAGGCCCCTTGGGACAGGGCAATACACTGAAGCTTTCTTT. This chain joins TRBV12-3 or TRBV12-4 and TRBJ1-1, with TRBD1 matching over 9 bases. V was pared by 6 bases and J by 3 bases, with 11 bases of the junction left unmatched. This CDR3 has 16 residues.